This T cell receptor beta chain was captured in a study of CD8 T cells in ankylosing spondylitis. General observations from the study: Those disease-linked clones were CD8+; they were also relatively rare in peripheral blood. Typical of ankylosing spondylitis blood, it appeared, was a TCR beta motif of roughly eight highly homologous variants. Past studies reported some motif variants in reactive arthritis synovial fluid and blood.

The CDR3 runs to 16 residues. With V trimmed by 3 bases and J by 2 bases, 11 bases remained unmatched. Germline V lookup: CDR1 DFQATT, CDR2 SNEGSKA (reference sequence). Quantitative 5'-RACE with molecular barcodes generated TCR beta libraries. TCRdb passed the 5' RACE reads through MiXCR, listing each CDR3 protein once. Of roughly 30,000 distinct CDR3 sequences listed, around 30% are singletons. As to this clonotype: As yet, its antigen is unknown.

This receptor was obtained from a male donor with ankylosing spondylitis. Sequenced sample: synovial fluid, either unsorted or a sorted T cell fraction (not recorded which). The V and J genes are TRBV20-1 and TRBJ2-3; 7 bases fit TRBD2. CDR3 nucleotides: TGCAGTGCTAGGGCCGGAGCGGGAACACTCACAGATACGCAGTATTTT. Translating it yields CSARAGAGTLTDTQYF.